Below, 13 T cell receptor beta chains from the same sample are listed, as sequenced in a study of response to subunit inactivated influenza vaccine. TCRdb independently ran MiXCR on the RT-PCR reads; one entry per CDR3 protein. The repertoire holds 500,000 to 550,000 distinct CDR3 sequences, with roughly 7.6% as singletons. Sequences were derived from PBMCs from blood, sampled around 25 months after vaccination. The receptors were gathered from a man between 50 and 70 years old who received an inactivated influenza vaccine.

This clonotype has more than one count but fewer than ten. V is TRBV15 and J is TRBJ1-3, with TRBD1 as a possible D gene (5 bases). V was trimmed by 0 bases and J by 8 bases, leaving 14 bases between them. Germline CDR1 is LNHNV and CDR2 is YYDKDF (reference sequence). The CDR3 covers 15 residues. The CDR3 DNA is TGTGCCACCAGCAGAGATGGGACCCTAGATCACACCATATATTTT. Translated, it gives CATSRDGTLDHTIYF.

This clonotype was recorded many times. CDR3 loop: CASSQDRGTGYEQYF. Here the CDR3 DNA reads TGCGCCAGCAGCCAAGATAGGGGGACAGGCTACGAGCAGTACTTC. The chain employs TRBV4-3 and TRBJ2-7; TRBD1 matches at 8 bases. The CDR3 length is 15 residues. J lost 3 bases, V lost 0 bases, and 4 bases had no gene match. In germline, CDR1 is LGHNA, CDR2 YSLEER.

This chain uses TRBV12-3 or TRBV12-4 with TRBJ1-6, with a tentative D call TRBD1 (5 bases). The CDR3 has 14 residues. The V end lost 3 bases, the J end lost 5 bases, and 8 bases lay between the germline ends. The DNA of the CDR3 is TGTGCCAGCAGTTTTCGACAGAATAATTCACCCCTCCACTTT. This translates into CASSFRQNNSPLHF.

V usage is TRBV10-3 and J usage is TRBJ2-3, with D uncertain. The CDR3 contains 13 residues. Germline CDR1 reads ENHRY; CDR2 reads SYGVKD. V lost 2 bases and J lost 4, with 7 bases in between. This chain's CDR3 is CAISEPRADTQYF. CDR3 coding DNA: TGTGCCATCAGTGAGCCCCGGGCAGATACGCAGTATTTT.

This clonotype was seen many times. The chain joins TRBV5-1 to TRBJ1-6; D gene unclear. V gave up 0 bases and J gave up 0 bases, with 10 bases separating them. Per the germline V gene, CDR1 is SGHRS and CDR2 is YFSETQ. This CDR3 spans 17 amino acids. Here the CDR3 reads CASSLEPASSYNSPLHF. The CDR3 DNA follows: TGCGCCAGCAGCTTGGAGCCGGCGAGCTCCTATAATTCACCCCTCCACTTT.

This clonotype was seen repeatedly, ten times or more. The genes are TRBV5-1 and TRBJ2-3; D is unresolved. Per germline, CDR1 SGHRS and CDR2 YFSETQ. The CDR3 covers 13 residues. V gave up 3 bases and J gave up 5 bases, with 10 bases separating them. The CDR3 coding sequence is TGCGCCAGCAGCTCAGCCGGCGGAGATACGCAGTATTTT. Its protein is CASSSAGGDTQYF.

The CDR3 DNA reads TGTGCCACCAGCAGGGACGCCGGGGCCAACGTCCTGACTTTC. This translates into CATSRDAGANVLTF. V and J are TRBV15 and TRBJ2-6; no definite D call. The germline V and J ends were trimmed by 3 bases and 4 bases, with 7 bases remaining between them. The CDR3 totals 14 residues. Germline-derived CDR1 and CDR2 are LNHNV and YYDKDF (reference sequence).

The genes are TRBV12-3 or TRBV12-4 and TRBJ2-4, with a weak D call TRBD1 (5 bases). CDR3 length equals 17 residues. Trimming removed 5 bases at V and 1 base at J, with 18 bases between. The DNA of the CDR3 is TGTGCCAGCAGTCCCGGCATAGGGGAATGGGCCAAAAACATTCAGTACTTC. It specifies CASSPGIGEWAKNIQYF.

This chain uses TRBV4-3 with TRBJ1-1; D not certain. Germline-derived CDR1 and CDR2 are LGHNA and YSLEER. The length of the CDR3 is 16 residues. Trimming pared 0 bases from V and 0 bases from J, leaving 11 bases between. The chain's CDR3 is CASSQDDGPLNTEAFF. The CDR3 DNA reads as TGCGCCAGCAGCCAAGATGACGGGCCTTTGAACACTGAAGCTTTCTTT.

The DNA of the CDR3 is TGCGCCAGCAGCGTATGGTGGACAGGGACTAATTCACCCCTCCACTTT. Protein: CASSVWWTGTNSPLHF. The rearrangement links TRBV5-1 to TRBJ1-6, with 8 bases aligning to TRBD1. Germline V gene data show CDR1 as SGHRS and CDR2 as YFSETQ. The CDR3 totals 16 residues. V was pared by 4 bases and J by 6 bases, with 9 bases of the junction left unmatched.

The chain is built from TRBV19 and TRBJ2-3, with TRBD2 matching 11 bases. Germline values: CDR1 LNHDA, CDR2 SQIVND (reference sequence). V was pared by 5 bases and J by 2 bases, with 9 bases of the junction left unmatched. The CDR3 is made up of 17 amino acids. The CDR3 nucleotides read TGTGCCAGTAGTCCAAGAGGACTAGCGGGTTTCACAGATACGCAGTATTTT. Protein: CASSPRGLAGFTDTQYF. Full variable domain (missing parts from reference TRBV19 and TRBJ2-3): DGGITQSPKYLFRKEGQNVTLSCEQNLNHDAMYWYRQDPGQGLRLIYYSQIVNDFQKGDIAEGYSVSREKKESFPLTVTSAQKNPTAFYLCASSPRGLAGFTDTQYFGPGTRLTVL.

J is TRBJ1-5 and V is TRBV6-2 or TRBV6-3, with D possibly being TRBD1 (5 bases). V lost 2 bases and J lost 6, with 17 bases in between. The germline gives CDR1 MNHEY, CDR2 SVGEGT. The CDR3 length is 16 residues. CDR3 sequence (DNA): TGTGCCAGCAGTTACCCCGCAGGGAATACAGGTCAGCCCCAGCATTTT. It specifies CASSYPAGNTGQPQHF.

The chain recombines TRBV7-9 with TRBJ1-2; D call uncertain. The length of the CDR3 is 15 residues. Germline-derived CDR1 and CDR2 are SEHNR and FQNEAQ (reference sequence). Trimming left V 5 bases short and J 0 bases short, with 13 bases between. The DNA for the CDR3 is TGTGCCAGCAGCACCGGGCGGGGAGCTAACTATGGCTACACCTTC. As protein: CASSTGRGANYGYTF.